This T cell receptor (beta chain) was captured in a study of shared clonotypes between healthy human individuals. Turning to the study itself: Each donor contributed plates that comprised three CD4 naive, three CD4 memory, two CD8 naive and one CD8 memory. Whole-study findings and limits: Shared clonotypes: about 5.3% naive CD4, 3% to 3.5% naive CD8, less than 2.5% memory CD4, 0.4% memory CD8. Non-shared clonotypes were found to have lower generation probabilities than the clonotypes that were shared by all four of the sorted-subset donors.

In regard to this clone: Its antigen is not identified.

The CD4+ fraction was divided into a CD45RA+ naive subset and a CD45RA-negative memory subset. The ends lost 2 bases at V and 3 bases at J; junction bases unmatched: 8. The CDR3 consists of 16 residues. The germline gives CDR1 SGDLS, CDR2 YYNGEE. TCRdb's table, derived via immunoSEQ multiplex PCR, lists solely in-frame clones and lacks some. This sample has around 2.5 million clones, with roughly 93% found just once. Sample: naive CD4+ T cells from PBMCs. Subset noted: CD45RA+ positively selected. The clonotype comes from a man in his late teens or twenties in good health. Some clones in this sample may be carry-over from other donors' samples. The V gene is TRBV9, the J gene TRBJ2-3; 8 nucleotides align to TRBD2. The CDR3 coding sequence is TGTGCCAGCAGCGTGTCCCCGGCGGGAGGAACAGATACGCAGTATTTT. It translates to CASSVSPAGGTDTQYF.